This T cell receptor beta chain was observed in a study of T cell responses to AZD1222 COVID-19 vaccine. Per the germline V gene, CDR1 is KGHSH and CDR2 is LQKENI. CDR3 size: 15 residues. Trimming shortened V by 3 bases and J by 5 bases, and 16 bases separated the two germline ends. As concerns this clone: Its antigen is as yet unknown.

Study-wide results and caveats: Receipt of two AZD1222 doses was followed by a rise in Spike-specific TCR breadth and depth. AZD1222 recipients seropositive at baseline numbered only 6 or 7.

The method was immunoSEQ multiplex PCR; TCRdb's version includes in-frame clones alone and lacks a portion of them. The table records around 160,000 clones, 91% of them present only once. The sample consisted of peripheral blood, taken 28 days after the second AZD1222 dose. The receptor's source is an adult who received the AZD1222 COVID-19 vaccine. The gene calls are TRBV18 and TRBJ2-5; unclear D gene. The CDR3 DNA reads TGTGCCAGCTCACCCATTATAACCTCCAAGGAGACCCAGTACTTC. Its protein is CASSPIITSKETQYF.